The 2 T cell receptor beta chains given below trace back to one sample, sequenced in a study of control samples from healthy donors and cancer patients. Produced via immunoSEQ multiplex PCR; TCRdb's table is partial and in-frame only. Found here are approximately 58,000 clones, approximately 89% of them singletons; the top ten hold approximately 11%. What was sequenced was PBMCs. These receptors all stem from a woman aged 55-70 years with lung cancer.

This clone was observed a few times. The V gene is TRBV5-4, the J gene TRBJ2-2; tentatively, D is TRBD2 (5 bases). Germline-derived CDR1 and CDR2 are SGHNT and YYREEE (reference sequence). V was cut by 4 bases and J by 6 bases, with 25 bases left in between. CDR3 length: 18 residues. CDR3 bases: TGTGCCAGCAGCCCAAGGACTGCCAGCCAGATGACCGCCGGGGAGCTGTTTTTT. Its translation: CASSPRTASQMTAGELFF.

This chain links TRBV5-4 with TRBJ1-5; possibly TRBD1 for D (6 bases). CDR3 size: 16 residues. Trimming stripped 2 bases from V and 1 base from J, with 13 bases between. Germline CDR1 SGHNT, CDR2 YYREEE (reference sequence). CDR3 protein: CASSFGGARSNQPQHF. DNA for the CDR3: TGTGCCAGCAGCTTTGGGGGGGCGCGAAGCAATCAGCCCCAGCATTTT.